This T cell receptor beta chain appears in the sequencing data of a study of chemoradiotherapy in HPV16-positive cancers. Looking at the study overall: Candidate HPV-specific clones and shared TCR motifs came from a couple of HPV16-positive patients.

Germline lookup yields CDR1 SGHDN and CDR2 FVKESK. Trimming removed 0 bases from V and 1 base from J, with 9 bases in between. The CDR3 sequence is 15 residues long. Repertoires were generated with immunoSEQ multiplex PCR, while TCRdb's copy carries only in-frame clones and drops some. Of 13,000 or so clones listed, around nine tenths were seen once; the top ten hold 2% to 3%. This clone has only one observation. Its antigen is undetermined. Notes on the study in general: During treatment, candidate HPV-specific clones and E7-related motifs expanded in tumor. For HPV16-positive patients, expanding HPV-responsive T cells associated with longer recurrence-free survival.

The receptor's source is a human donor with HPV-associated anogenital cancer. This chain links TRBV14 with TRBJ1-1; D not certain. Sample: blood, taken from a patient who underwent chemoradiotherapy. The CDR3 reads CASSQDLGGNTEAFF. Here the CDR3 DNA reads TGTGCCAGCAGCCAAGATCTGGGAGGGAACACTGAAGCTTTCTTT.